Reported below is one T cell receptor (beta chain). No antigen is known for it. Since all of the isolated RNA was reverse transcribed, expressed TCRB transcripts were what got sequenced. This table comes from immunoSEQ multiplex PCR, and its TCRdb copy is limited to in-frame clones, with some not included. This table holds around 330,000 clones, around 10% found once. The entry originates in a study of beta chain features in type 1 diabetes. Study-wide results and caveats: In comparison with healthy donors, patients had naive, central memory and Treg TCRB repertoires that appeared more similar. In patients and controls equally, PCR might favor templates that are shorter.

Material: naive CD4+ T cells from blood. The TCR was taken from a woman aged 25 to 45 in good health.

As DNA, the CDR3 is TGTGCCAGCAGTGAATACGGACAGGGGGATCAGCCCCAGCATTTT. As protein: CASSEYGQGDQPQHF. This sequence joins TRBV25-1 and TRBJ1-5, with 10 bases aligning to TRBD1. Germline assignment: CDR1 MGHDK and CDR2 SYGVNS. V was clipped by 0 bases and J by 5 bases; unmatched bases: 1. The CDR3 loop spans 15 amino acids.